Listed here are 32 T cell receptor beta chains from one sample, sequenced in a study of T cells in Graves' hyperthyroidism and ophthalmopathy. Amplification yielded TCR beta CDR3 regions, with RNA transcripts as the source. During a first-round RT-PCR of the TCR CDR3, the HTBI primer set was used. TCRdb redid the calling of the multiplex PCR reads with MiXCR, one entry per CDR3 protein. The data contain roughly 800,000 distinct CDR3 sequences, more than 30% of them seen just once; the ten biggest clones take up 8.9%. The specimen sequenced was blood. All receptors derive from a man aged 18 to 30 with Graves' hyperthyroidism.

This clonotype appeared many times. The chain employs TRBV12-3 or TRBV12-4 and TRBJ1-2; the D gene is possibly TRBD1 (5 bases). Between the trimmed V and J ends, which lost 3 bases and 7 bases, there was a span of 12 bases. CDR3 size: 13 residues. The CDR3 DNA is TGTGCCAGCAGTTTCGGGACCGGAGGTGGCTACACCTTC. Protein sequence: CASSFGTGGGYTF.

V is TRBV7-3 and J is TRBJ2-2, with 9 bases lining up with TRBD1. V shed 6 bases, J shed 6 bases, and the junction held 8 bases outside the gene matches. The CDR3 consists of 15 residues. CDR1 is SGHTA, CDR2 FQGTGA, per germline. DNA for the CDR3: TGTGCCAGCAGTCAGGACAGGGGATCCCCCGGGGAGCTGTTTTTT. This codes for CASSQDRGSPGELFF.

This clonotype has a count of ten or more. The gene calls are TRBV7-6 and TRBJ2-2; 8 bases are a match to TRBD2. The CDR3 totals 15 residues. Germline V gives CDR1 SGHVS, CDR2 FNYEAQ. V was pared by 5 bases and J by 4 bases, with 6 bases of the junction left unmatched. DNA of the CDR3: TGTGCCAGCAGCCCGGGAGGGGCTAGCACCGGGGAGCTGTTTTTT. This codes for CASSPGGASTGELFF.

The J gene is TRBJ2-5, the V gene TRBV7-9; 8 bases are a match to TRBD1. This CDR3 has 14 amino acids. V trimming: 6 bases; J trimming: 9 bases; junction bases outside the gene matches: 12. Germline loops: CDR1 SEHNR, CDR2 FQNEAQ (reference sequence). This chain's CDR3 is CASRPGGSNQPQYF. The CDR3 DNA is TGTGCCAGCAGACCAGGGGGCTCCAATCAGCCCCAGTACTTC.

Ten or more counts support this clonotype. The chain uses TRBV14 and TRBJ2-7; D call uncertain. The CDR3 spans 14 residues. Germline values: CDR1 SGHDN, CDR2 FVKESK. V was pared by 1 base and J by 0 bases, with 7 bases between. The CDR3 is CASSQGVRSYEQYF. The CDR3 nucleotides read TGTGCCAGCAGCCAAGGGGTCCGCTCCTACGAGCAGTACTTC.

This clonotype was seen more than once but under ten times. The V gene is TRBV7-2, the J gene TRBJ2-7; the match to TRBD1 covers 9 bases. Germline assignment: CDR1 SGHTA and CDR2 FQGNSA. V shed 8 bases and J 2 bases; nucleotides not matched to a gene: 13. CDR3 size: 16 residues. This CDR3 reads CASGGGQGVGTYEQYF. CDR3 nucleotide sequence: TGTGCCAGCGGGGGGGGACAGGGCGTTGGGACCTACGAGCAGTACTTC.

Concerning this clonotype: This may come from a read error, since a much larger clone is one base off. In nucleotides, the CDR3 is TGCGCCGGCAGCCTACGACAGGGGGCCTATGGCTACACCTTC. Protein: CAGSLRQGAYGYTF. The rearrangement uses TRBV5-1 and TRBJ1-2, with 10 bases fitting TRBD1. Germline CDR1 reads SGHRS; CDR2 reads YFSETQ. The CDR3 consists of 14 residues.

The V call is TRBV12-3 or TRBV12-4, the J call TRBJ2-7; the D is unclear. This CDR3 has 14 residues. V gave up 5 bases and J gave up 6 bases, with 17 bases separating them. CDR3 nucleotides: TGTGCCAGCAGTCCCGCCTTCCTACGAGCCGAGCAGTACTTC. Protein product: CASSPAFLRAEQYF.

The chain uses TRBV5-4 and TRBJ2-7; D unclear. The CDR3 has 13 amino acids. Trimming removed 4 bases from V and 5 bases from J, with 13 bases in between. Germline lookup yields CDR1 SGHNT and CDR2 YYREEE (reference sequence). The CDR3 loop reads CASSPPGANEQYF. For the CDR3, the DNA is TGTGCCAGCAGCCCCCCTGGAGCCAACGAGCAGTACTTC.

In the case of this clonotype: Germline and junction disagree at one end, which may indicate a read error. The genes are TRBV10-3 and TRBJ1-5; TRBD1 matches at 7 bases. Germline V gives CDR1 ENHRY, CDR2 SYGVKD. The CDR3 sequence is 15 residues long. CDR3 residues: CASSEYRGIGQPQHF. CDR3 sequence (DNA): TGTGCCAGCAGTGAATACAGGGGTATTGGGCAGCCCCAGCATTTT.

Regarding this clonotype: A much more abundant neighbour one base away suggests this may be a read error. The CDR3 sequence: CAGSTSGGYTYEQYF. CDR3 DNA: TGTGCCGGCAGTACAAGCGGGGGGTACACCTACGAGCAGTACTTC. V gene TRBV2 combines with J gene TRBJ2-7; 9 bases match TRBD2. The CDR3 runs 15 residues. The germline CDR1 and CDR2 sequences are SNHLY and FYNNEI.

This clonotype was picked up a small number of times. The chain couples TRBV5-1 to TRBJ1-1, with 7 bases that match TRBD1. The CDR3 runs 17 residues. With 2 bases clipped from V and 0 bases from J, the junction kept 10 bases outside the gene matches. In germline, CDR1 is SGHRS, CDR2 YFSETQ. Written as DNA, the CDR3 is TGCGCCAGCAGCTTTCGGTTAGGGGGCGAGGTGAACACTGAAGCTTTCTTT. Protein: CASSFRLGGEVNTEAFF.

V is TRBV10-3 and J is TRBJ1-1; 10 positions agree with TRBD1. The CDR3 consists of 15 residues. V trimming: 0 bases; J trimming: 3 bases; junction bases outside the gene matches: 1. Per the germline V gene, CDR1 is ENHRY and CDR2 is SYGVKD. The CDR3 loop is CAISESGTGDTEAFF. In nucleotides, the CDR3 is TGTGCCATCAGTGAGTCTGGGACAGGGGACACTGAAGCTTTCTTT.

This rearrangement joins TRBV6-6 to TRBJ1-2; D is unclear. Germline lookup yields CDR1 MNHNY and CDR2 SVGAGI (reference sequence). The CDR3 length is 16 residues. Trimming took off 6 bases at V and 4 bases at J, with 21 bases between the two ends. DNA of the CDR3: TGTGCCAGCAGCCTTCAATCAAGGACGAGCAGCTATGGCTACACCTTC. It codes for CASSLQSRTSSYGYTF.

The gene calls are TRBV7-8 and TRBJ1-1; D unclear. Deletions cut 1 base from V and 3 bases from J, with 12 bases between. CDR1 is SGHVS, CDR2 FQNEAQ, per germline. CDR3 length: 15 amino acids. The CDR3 bases are TGTGCCAGCAGCTTAGGTTCTGCAACTTACACTGAAGCTTTCTTT. Protein sequence: CASSLGSATYTEAFF.

This clonotype was counted ten times or more. The chain uses TRBV7-7 and TRBJ2-2; D unclear. CDR3 size: 14 residues. CDR1 and CDR2 (germline): SSHAT, FNYEAQ (reference sequence). The chain's CDR3 is CAASLWINTGELFF. The DNA for the CDR3 is TGTGCTGCCTCATTGTGGATCAACACCGGGGAGCTGTTTTTT.

This rearrangement joins TRBV6-5 to TRBJ1-6; a possible D gene is TRBD1 (5 bases). The V and J ends lost 2 bases and 10 bases respectively, with 9 bases between them. Germline loops: CDR1 MNHEY, CDR2 SVGAGI. The CDR3 has 13 residues. CDR3 sequence reads: CASSYEWGSPLHF. The CDR3 nucleotides read TGTGCCAGCAGTTACGAGTGGGGGTCACCCCTCCACTTT.

The rearrangement uses TRBV7-6 and TRBJ2-5, with TRBD1 matching over 12 bases. Germline CDR1 reads SGHVS; CDR2 reads FNYEAQ. The J segment lost 5 bases and the V segment lost 6 bases, leaving 10 bases of the junction unmatched. This CDR3 spans 16 amino acids. CDR3 in amino acids: CASSRSGTGGFETQYF. CDR3 sequence (DNA): TGTGCCAGCAGTCGATCCGGGACAGGGGGCTTCGAGACCCAGTACTTC.

This clonotype was seen only a few times. The chain combines TRBV6-1 with TRBJ1-6; D is unresolved. Looked up from germline, CDR1 is MNHNS and CDR2 is SASEGT. The V end lost 6 bases, the J end lost 0 bases, and 6 bases lay between the germline ends. There are 14 residues in the CDR3. CDR3 sequence reads: CASRIDSYNSPLHF. The CDR3 DNA reads as TGTGCCAGCAGGATCGACTCCTATAATTCACCCCTCCACTTT.

The chain has TRBV25-1 and TRBJ2-7; 7 nucleotides agree with TRBD1. The germline V gene has CDR1 MGHDK and CDR2 SYGVNS. V gave up 11 bases and J gave up 5 bases; unmatched junction bases: 6. The CDR3 spans 11 residues. CDR3 sequence (DNA): TGTGCCGCCTGGGACAGCAACGAGCAGTACTTC. This translates into CAAWDSNEQYF.

The chain couples TRBV13 to TRBJ1-1, with D possibly matching TRBD1 (5 bases). With 7 bases removed from V and 6 bases from J, the gap between germline ends came to 15 bases. This CDR3 is built from 13 residues. Per the germline V gene, CDR1 is PRHDT and CDR2 is FYEKMQ (reference sequence). CDR3 amino acids: CASNRIGESEAFF. The DNA for the CDR3 is TGTGCCAGCAACAGAATAGGGGAGTCTGAAGCTTTCTTT.

This clonotype was seen at least ten times. The chain uses TRBV20-1 and TRBJ1-2, with D possibly matching TRBD1 (6 bases). This CDR3 is 15 amino acids long. Trimming stripped 5 bases from V and 4 bases from J, with 20 bases between. The germline V gene encodes CDR1 DFQATT and CDR2 SNEGSKA (reference sequence). This CDR3 reads CSASELDRLSYGYTF. Here the CDR3 DNA reads TGCAGTGCTTCGGAATTGGACAGACTGTCCTATGGCTACACCTTC.

The rearrangement links TRBV9 to TRBJ1-2, with 7 bases aligning to TRBD1. This CDR3 spans 15 amino acids. In germline, CDR1 is SGDLS, CDR2 YYNGEE. The CDR3 here is CARDLLGQVNYGYTF. The CDR3 DNA sequence: TGTGCTAGAGACCTCTTAGGACAGGTGAACTATGGCTACACCTTC.

This clonotype showed up just a few times. The chain employs TRBV10-3 and TRBJ1-6, with a possible D match to TRBD1 (5 bases). Trimming left V 3 bases short and J 6 bases short, with 9 bases between. This CDR3 has 14 amino acids. Per germline, CDR1 ENHRY and CDR2 SYGVKD. The CDR3 DNA sequence: TGTGCCATCAGTGAAGGGGAGGGTAATTCACCCCTCCACTTT. It specifies CAISEGEGNSPLHF.

This clonotype has a count of ten or more. This sequence joins TRBV14 and TRBJ1-2; unclear D gene. Between the trimmed V and J ends, which lost 2 bases and 3 bases, there was a span of 19 bases. The CDR3 contains 17 residues. Looked up from germline, CDR1 is SGHDN and CDR2 is FVKESK. The CDR3 DNA sequence: TGTGCCAGCAGCCAAAGGTTCGGCCAGGAAGGTTACTATGGCTACACCTTC. Amino acids: CASSQRFGQEGYYGYTF.

This clonotype has a count of ten or more. The genes are TRBV15 and TRBJ2-7, with a possible D match to TRBD1 (5 bases). The CDR3 length is 12 residues. Germline V CDR1 and CDR2: LNHNV, YYDKDF (reference sequence). Trimming pared 0 bases from V and 5 bases from J, leaving 5 bases between. CDR3 region: CATSRDRDEQYF. CDR3 nucleotide sequence: TGTGCCACCAGCAGAGACAGGGACGAGCAGTACTTC.

The chain joins TRBV4-3 to TRBJ1-4; TRBD1 is a possible D gene (5 bases). The CDR3 is 15 amino acids. V was trimmed by 0 bases and J by 8 bases, leaving 13 bases between them. CDR1 and CDR2 (germline): LGHNA, YSLEER. The CDR3 nucleotides read TGCGCCAGCAGCCAAGATAGGGGAGCGGTAGAAAAACTGTTTTTT. It encodes CASSQDRGAVEKLFF.

This clonotype was seen repeatedly, ten times or more. The chain recombines TRBV29-1 with TRBJ1-6; a weak D match, TRBD1 (6 bases). The germline gives CDR1 SQVTM, CDR2 ANQGSEA. Trimming pared 4 bases from V and 8 bases from J, leaving 15 bases between. The CDR3 is made up of 14 amino acids. The DNA of the CDR3 is TGCAGCGTTGGTCAGGGGACTGCGGATTCACCCCTCCACTTT. It translates to CSVGQGTADSPLHF.

This clonotype was counted many times. The rearrangement joins TRBV6-1 to TRBJ1-5; D uncertain. This CDR3 region has 12 residues. V lost 2 bases to trimming and J lost 4 bases, with 3 bases between them. CDR1 MNHNS and CDR2 SASEGT come from the germline V gene. The CDR3 DNA reads as TGTGCCAGCAGTGAACGAAATCAGCCCCAGCATTTT. Translated, it gives CASSERNQPQHF.

This clonotype was counted at least ten times. The chain recombines TRBV7-8 with TRBJ1-5, with TRBD1 as a possible D gene (5 bases). Germline V CDR1 and CDR2: SGHVS, FQNEAQ. The ends were cut back, 0 bases at V and 0 bases at J, with 9 bases in the middle. The length of the CDR3 is 16 residues. CDR3 DNA sequence: TGTGCCAGCAGCTTAGCGGGGGATCTTAGCAATCAGCCCCAGCATTTT. Translated: CASSLAGDLSNQPQHF. The variable domain in full, with the rest retrieved from reference TRBV7-8 and TRBJ1-5, is GAGVSQSPRYKVAKRGQDVALRCDPISGHVSLFWYQQALGQGPEFLTYFQNEAQLDKSGLPSDRFFAERPEGSVSTLKIQRTQQEDSAVYLCASSLAGDLSNQPQHFGDGTRLSIL.

This clonotype appeared many times. This rearrangement joins TRBV14 to TRBJ1-4; 8 bases are shared with TRBD1. The CDR3 extends over 15 amino acids. From germline, CDR1 is SGHDN and CDR2 FVKESK. J gave up 8 bases and V 5 bases, and 10 bases lay outside the gene matches. The chain's CDR3 is CASSTWTGRREKLFF. In nucleotides, the CDR3 is TGTGCCAGCAGCACATGGACAGGGCGAAGAGAAAAACTGTTTTTT. Complete variable domain (other parts from reference TRBV14 and TRBJ1-4): EAGVTQFPSHSVIEKGQTVTLRCDPISGHDNLYWYRRVMGKEIKFLLHFVKESKQDESGMPNNRFLAERTGGTYSTLKVQPAELEDSGVYFCASSTWTGRREKLFFGSGTQLSVL.

Only a few counts were recorded for this clonotype. V gene TRBV29-1 combines with J gene TRBJ2-3; 8 bases fit TRBD1. The CDR3 has 14 residues. V dropped 5 bases and J dropped 4; count of bases not matched to a gene: 8. The germline V gene has CDR1 SQVTM and CDR2 ANQGSEA. For the CDR3, the DNA is TGCAGCGTTAAGGACAGGGCAGGGGCAGATACGCAGTATTTT. This translates into CSVKDRAGADTQYF.